This T cell receptor (beta chain) came from a study of spatial heterogeneity in lung cancer. Overall study context: Two to three years after resection was the median timing of the follow-up PBMC samples, which were sequenced when available. The study consistently detected more beta-chain than alpha-chain sequences. Whole-study results and caveats: Follow-up blood showed ubiquitous expanded tumor TCRs less than blood at resection did.

Carried by each TCR cDNA molecule was a unique molecular identifier. From the 5' RACE reads, TCRdb called clonotypes with MiXCR, one entry per CDR3 protein. The sample has more than 95,000 distinct CDR3 sequences, 12% seen once; the top ten hold approximately 17%. There are 14 residues in the CDR3. V was trimmed by 3 bases and J by 2 bases, leaving 10 bases between them. The germline V gene encodes CDR1 KGHSH and CDR2 LQKENI. The sample's time point: blood at routine non-recurrence follow-up after resection. Whole RNA, which was extracted from tumor, nontumor lung tissue or frozen PBMC, was sequenced without any cell sorting. This clonotype was seen more than once but under ten times. Its specificity is not known.

The chain recombines TRBV18 with TRBJ1-1, with D perhaps matching TRBD1 (5 bases). The specimen comprised PBMCs, sampled at follow-up. This TCR was recovered from a male donor with early-stage non-small cell lung cancer. DNA for the CDR3: TGTGCCAGCTCACCCTCGAGGGGTAACACTGAAGCTTTCTTT. The encoded protein is CASSPSRGNTEAFF.